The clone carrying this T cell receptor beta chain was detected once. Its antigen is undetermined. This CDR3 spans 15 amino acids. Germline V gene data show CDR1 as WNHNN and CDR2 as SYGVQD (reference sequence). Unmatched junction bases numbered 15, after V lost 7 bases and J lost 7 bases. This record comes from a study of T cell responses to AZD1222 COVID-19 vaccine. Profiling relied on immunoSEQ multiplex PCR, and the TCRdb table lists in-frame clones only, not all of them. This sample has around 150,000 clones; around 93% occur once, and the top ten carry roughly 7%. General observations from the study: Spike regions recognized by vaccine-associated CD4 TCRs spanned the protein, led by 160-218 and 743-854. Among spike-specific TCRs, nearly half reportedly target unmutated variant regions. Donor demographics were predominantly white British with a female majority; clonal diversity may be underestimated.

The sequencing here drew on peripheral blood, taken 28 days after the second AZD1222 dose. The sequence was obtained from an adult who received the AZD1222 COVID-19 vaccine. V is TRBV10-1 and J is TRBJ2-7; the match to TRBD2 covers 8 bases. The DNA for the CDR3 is TGCGCCAGCATTGGGATTATGCCGGGACTAGGGGAGCAGTACTTC. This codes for CASIGIMPGLGEQYF.